By its share, the clone carrying this T cell receptor (beta chain) is medium-sized (0.01 to 0.1%). TCRdb called the multiplex PCR reads again in MiXCR, with one record for every CDR3 protein. The table shows roughly 1,500 distinct CDR3 sequences, with around 4% occurring only once. This receptor was taken from a female donor with breast cancer. Source material: naive CD4+ T cells sorted from blood. Sample subset: naive CD4+ T cells, CD4+CD45RA+CD25-.

The CDR3 DNA reads TGTGCCAGCAGTTCGACAGGGGTTAATGGCTACACCTTC. This gives the protein CASSSTGVNGYTF. The rearrangement links TRBV12-3 or TRBV12-4 to TRBJ1-2; 8 bases fit TRBD1. Trimming removed 4 bases from V and 6 bases from J; junction bases left unmatched: 4. CDR3 length: 13 amino acids.